The next 16 T cell receptor beta chains were all read from a single sample in a study of blood T cell repertoires in COVID-19. The data were produced by immunoSEQ multiplex PCR, yet TCRdb's version contains in-frame clones alone and is incomplete. The table records some 220,000 clones, 75% to 85% of them present only once. The sequenced material came from peripheral blood. These receptor sequences come from a woman between 65 and 79 years old with COVID-19, enrolled during active disease.

This clone was seen a handful of times. The rearrangement links TRBV7-2 to TRBJ1-1, with a weak D call TRBD1 (5 bases). This CDR3 region has 14 residues. Trimming removed 3 bases at V and 3 bases at J, with 11 bases between. Germline assignment: CDR1 SGHTA and CDR2 FQGNSA. CDR3 amino acids: CASSFQGVDTEAFF. In DNA form, the CDR3 reads TGTGCCAGCAGCTTCCAGGGTGTGGACACTGAAGCTTTCTTT.

The chain employs TRBV11-2 and TRBJ2-3, with D perhaps TRBD2 (6 bases). Germline values: CDR1 SGHAT, CDR2 FQNNGV. This CDR3 is built from 17 residues. Between the trimmed V and J ends, which lost 5 bases and 0 bases, there was a span of 18 bases. CDR3 sequence (DNA): TGTGCCAGCAGCCCGACTCTAGCGCGTTGGAGCACAGATACGCAGTATTTT. Translation: CASSPTLARWSTDTQYF. The complete variable domain, with remaining parts taken from reference TRBV11-2 and TRBJ2-3, reads EAGVAQSPRYKIIEKRQSVAFWCNPISGHATLYWYQQILGQGPKLLIQFQNNGVVDDSQLPKDRFSAERLKGVDSTLKIQPAKLEDSAVYLCASSPTLARWSTDTQYFGPGTRLTVL.

V usage is TRBV7-8 and J usage is TRBJ1-2, with 7 bases fitting TRBD1. The junction had 15 bases not matched to a gene; V was cut back by 5 bases and J by 12 bases. This CDR3 has 14 amino acids. Germline loops: CDR1 SGHVS, CDR2 FQNEAQ. CDR3 amino acids: CASSPSGGSWNDTF. CDR3 nucleotides: TGTGCCAGCAGCCCCTCAGGGGGTTCTTGGAATGACACCTTC.

The chain couples TRBV6-2 or TRBV6-3 to TRBJ2-1; tentatively, D is TRBD1 (5 bases). Germline V gene data show CDR1 as MNHEY and CDR2 as SVGEGT. There are 13 residues in the CDR3. Trimming removed 5 bases from V and 8 bases from J, with 13 bases in between. CDR3 amino acids: CASSILQGHEQFF. CDR3 in DNA: TGTGCCAGCAGTATACTGCAGGGTCATGAGCAGTTCTTC.

This chain uses TRBV5-4 with TRBJ1-1; 10 bases match TRBD1. The CDR3 has 15 amino acids. Germline trimming cut 4 bases from V and 3 bases from J; bases unmatched to any gene: 6. Germline V gives CDR1 SGHNT, CDR2 YYREEE (reference sequence). The CDR3 sequence: CASSNRQGADTEAFF. DNA of the CDR3: TGTGCCAGCAGCAACAGACAGGGGGCTGACACTGAAGCTTTCTTT.

The rearrangement joins TRBV11-3 to TRBJ1-3; 7 nucleotides agree with TRBD1. Germline values: CDR1 SGHNT, CDR2 YENEEA. V lost 5 bases to trimming and J lost 2 bases; unmatched junction nucleotides: 6. The CDR3 spans 15 residues. CDR3 in amino acids: CASSAGQSAGNTIYF. CDR3 bases: TGTGCCAGCAGCGCGGGACAGAGCGCTGGAAACACCATATATTTT.

J is TRBJ2-3 and V is TRBV5-1; 13 nucleotides line up with TRBD2. Germline V gives CDR1 SGHRS, CDR2 YFSETQ. The CDR3 contains 16 residues. J was trimmed by 3 bases and V by 4 bases; bases with no gene match: 5. CDR3 sequence (DNA): TGCGCCAGCAGCCTCAAACTAGCGGGGGGGACAGATACGCAGTATTTT. This codes for CASSLKLAGGTDTQYF. Filled out from reference TRBV5-1 and TRBJ2-3, the complete variable domain reads KAGVTQTPRYLIKTRGQQVTLSCSPISGHRSVSWYQQTPGQGLQFLFEYFSETQRNKGNFPGRFSGRQFSNSRSEMNVSTLELGDSALYLCASSLKLAGGTDTQYFGPGTRLTVL.

This clone was recorded only once. V usage is TRBV14 and J usage is TRBJ1-1; 12 bases map to TRBD1. This CDR3 comprises 16 residues. J was trimmed by 10 bases and V by 1 base; bases with no gene match: 10. The germline V gene has CDR1 SGHDN and CDR2 FVKESK. The CDR3 protein is CASSQVGQGAFSGAFF. The CDR3 region has the DNA TGTGCCAGCAGCCAAGTGGGACAGGGGGCCTTTTCAGGAGCTTTCTTT.

V usage is TRBV6-4 and J usage is TRBJ1-2; D is uncertain. V was cut by 6 bases and J by 2 bases, with 16 bases left in between. The CDR3 is 15 amino acids. Germline-derived CDR1 and CDR2 are MRHNA and SNTAGT. CDR3 bases: TGTGCCAGCAGCCCGGAGAGGGTGGGGAACTATGGCTACACCTTC. Encoded protein: CASSPERVGNYGYTF.

This sequence joins TRBV18 and TRBJ1-2; D may be TRBD1 (6 bases). CDR3 length: 15 residues. The germline V and J ends were trimmed by 0 bases and 3 bases, with 11 bases remaining between them. In germline, CDR1 is KGHSH, CDR2 LQKENI. The CDR3 loop reads CASSPPQGMDYGYTF. In DNA form, the CDR3 reads TGTGCCAGCTCACCACCGCAGGGGATGGACTATGGCTACACCTTC.

As regards this clone: A read error may produce the germline difference seen at one junction end. The V call is TRBV7-6, the J call TRBJ1-2; D is unresolved. The CDR3 length is 15 residues. Germline CDR1 SGHVS, CDR2 FNYEAQ. Here the CDR3 reads CASSLAGEKNYGYTF. In DNA, the CDR3 is TGTGCCAGCAGTTTAGCTGGGGAGAAGAACTATGGCTACACCTTC.

The chain recombines TRBV14 with TRBJ1-3; the D is unclear. CDR1 and CDR2 from the germline V gene are SGHDN and FVKESK. The CDR3 extends over 15 amino acids. The V end was cut by 1 base, the J end by 7 bases, with 14 bases between. The CDR3 protein is CASSQARSEWNTIYF. CDR3 DNA: TGTGCCAGCAGCCAAGCGCGCTCGGAGTGGAACACCATATATTTT. Full variable domain (missing parts from reference TRBV14 and TRBJ1-3): EAGVTQFPSHSVIEKGQTVTLRCDPISGHDNLYWYRRVMGKEIKFLLHFVKESKQDESGMPNNRFLAERTGGTYSTLKVQPAELEDSGVYFCASSQARSEWNTIYFGEGSWLTVV.

This sequence joins TRBV3-1 (or the pseudogene TRBV3-2) and TRBJ2-2, with D possibly matching TRBD2 (7 bases). The CDR3 consists of 16 residues. Germline lookup yields CDR1 LGHDT and CDR2 YNNKEL (reference sequence). V lost 1 base and J 4 bases, leaving 13 bases between the germline ends. CDR3 nucleotide sequence: TGTGCCAGCAGCCAAGGAGGGGGAGGGCGCACCGGGGAGCTGTTTTTT. This sequence encodes CASSQGGGGRTGELFF.

The gene calls are TRBV5-1 and TRBJ1-2, with TRBD1 as a possible D gene (5 bases). Trimming took off 1 base at V and 4 bases at J, with 14 bases between the two ends. There are 15 residues in the CDR3. Per germline, CDR1 SGHRS and CDR2 YFSETQ. The CDR3: CASSLSGLGTYGYTF. CDR3 coding DNA: TGCGCCAGCAGCTTGTCAGGGCTTGGTACCTATGGCTACACCTTC.

This clone was seen just once. The chain is built from TRBV5-1 and TRBJ1-3; 9 bases line up with TRBD1. The CDR3 has 17 amino acids. The germline V gene has CDR1 SGHRS and CDR2 YFSETQ. Trimming removed 0 bases from V and 3 bases from J; junction bases left unmatched: 7. CDR3 DNA sequence: TGCGCCAGCAGCTTGGAGCGACAGGGGGTTTATGGAAACACCATATATTTT. Translation: CASSLERQGVYGNTIYF.

The V call is TRBV18, the J call TRBJ2-4; a possible D gene is TRBD1 (6 bases). Germline lookup yields CDR1 KGHSH and CDR2 LQKENI. V was shortened by 3 bases and J by 8 bases, with 14 bases between the two germline ends. CDR3 length: 14 amino acids. For the CDR3, the DNA is TGTGCCAGCTCACCTACAGGGCCCTGGGACATTCAGTACTTC. Its protein product is CASSPTGPWDIQYF.